What follows are 18 T cell receptor beta chains derived from one specimen sequenced in a study of blood T cell repertoires in COVID-19. The method was immunoSEQ multiplex PCR; TCRdb's version includes in-frame clones alone and lacks a portion of them. The table shows tens of thousands of clones, with about 90% occurring only once. Sequencing was done on a sample of peripheral blood. Every receptor here comes from a human donor in a cohort sampled during active COVID-19.

The gene calls are TRBV5-4 and TRBJ2-7; TRBD2 matches at 7 bases. The ends lost 1 base at V and 6 bases at J; junction bases unmatched: 4. Germline assignment: CDR1 SGHNT and CDR2 YYREEE (reference sequence). The CDR3 has 13 amino acids. The CDR3 nucleotides are TGTGCCAGCAGCTTGTTCGGGAGGTCCGAGCAGTACTTC. This translates into CASSLFGRSEQYF. Combining the CDR3 with reference TRBV5-4 and TRBJ2-7 gives the whole variable domain ETGVTQSPTHLIKTRGQQVTLRCSSQSGHNTVSWYQQALGQGPQFIFQYYREEENGRGNFPPRFSGLQFPNYSSELNVNALELDDSALYLCASSLFGRSEQYFGPGTRLTVT.

The J gene is TRBJ2-7, the V gene TRBV5-1, with 7 bases matching TRBD1. This CDR3 contains 14 residues. The V gene end was trimmed by 2 bases and the J gene end by 3 bases; junction bases not matched to a gene: 5. Germline V gene sequence: CDR1 SGHRS, CDR2 YFSETQ. This CDR3 is CASSLGTVDYEQYF. As DNA, the CDR3 is TGCGCCAGCAGCTTAGGGACAGTAGACTACGAGCAGTACTTC.

This clone has a single count. The chain links TRBV21-1 to TRBJ2-7; TRBD1, as called in the table, went unchecked against the DNA. TRBV21-1 is an annotated pseudogene. This CDR3 spans 14 amino acids. The CDR3 loop is CASSKVGISPEQYF. DNA for the CDR3: TGTGCCAGCAGCAAAGTTGGCATATCCCCCGAGCAGTACTTC.

The V gene is TRBV27, the J gene TRBJ2-7, with D possibly being TRBD1 (8 bases). The germline V gene encodes CDR1 MNHEY and CDR2 SMNVEV (reference sequence). V was trimmed by 0 bases and J by 6 bases, leaving 12 bases between them. This CDR3 comprises 14 residues. This chain's CDR3 is CASSLSNRGGEQYF. The CDR3 DNA reads TGTGCCAGCAGTTTATCGAACAGGGGGGGCGAGCAGTACTTC.

This clone has only a few counts. The chain recombines TRBV7-8 with TRBJ2-7; 7 nucleotides agree with TRBD1. Losses at the gene ends were 5 bases for V and 3 bases for J; bases not matched to a gene: 7. Germline V CDR1 and CDR2: SGHVS, FQNEAQ. The CDR3 spans 14 residues. CDR3 in amino acids: CASSAGTEGYEQYF. Here the CDR3 DNA reads TGTGCCAGCAGCGCCGGGACAGAAGGCTACGAGCAGTACTTC. The full variable domain, in which reference TRBV7-8 and TRBJ2-7 provide the parts outside the CDR3, is GAGVSQSPRYKVAKRGQDVALRCDPISGHVSLFWYQQALGQGPEFLTYFQNEAQLDKSGLPSDRFFAERPEGSVSTLKIQRTQQEDSAVYLCASSAGTEGYEQYFGPGTRLTVT.

The rearrangement links TRBV27 to TRBJ1-1; 10 nucleotides align to TRBD1. The V segment lost 3 bases and the J segment 4 bases; nucleotides outside the gene matches: 8. Germline assignment: CDR1 MNHEY and CDR2 SMNVEV (reference sequence). The CDR3 sequence is 16 residues long. The CDR3 region has the DNA TGTGCCAGCAGTTTCCACGACAGGGGGCCTGGCACTGAAGCTTTCTTT. Translation: CASSFHDRGPGTEAFF.

The chain joins TRBV6-1 to TRBJ2-7; TRBD1 matches 7 bases. Losses at the gene ends were 3 bases for V and 5 bases for J; bases not matched to a gene: 4. This CDR3 has 13 amino acids. Germline assignment: CDR1 MNHNS and CDR2 SASEGT. CDR3 DNA sequence: TGTGCCAGCAGTGAGGGACAGCGCGACGAGCAGTACTTC. It codes for CASSEGQRDEQYF.

This chain links TRBV9 with TRBJ1-2, with TRBD1 as a possible D gene (5 bases). V was cut by 2 bases and J by 0 bases, with 11 bases left in between. This CDR3 is 15 amino acids long. Germline V lookup: CDR1 SGDLS, CDR2 YYNGEE. DNA of the CDR3: TGTGCCAGCAGCGTGGGGCCCAGAGCTAACTATGGCTACACCTTC. It yields the protein CASSVGPRANYGYTF.

As DNA, the CDR3 is TGTGCCAGCCGAGATACGCAGGGTTACAATCAGCCCCAGCATTTT. It specifies CASRDTQGYNQPQHF. This chain links TRBV6-5 with TRBJ1-5; D may be TRBD1 (5 bases). Germline V gives CDR1 MNHEY, CDR2 SVGAGI. V dropped 8 bases and J dropped 3 bases, with 17 bases sitting between them. The CDR3 length is 15 residues.

This clone appeared a few times. The CDR3, as DNA: TGTGCCAGCAGCCAAGCCGGTAGCGGGCCCAACACCGGGGAGCTGTTTTTT. It yields the protein CASSQAGSGPNTGELFF. The chain uses TRBV14 and TRBJ2-2, with 7 nucleotides matching TRBD2. Germline V lookup: CDR1 SGHDN, CDR2 FVKESK. The V and J ends lost 1 base and 2 bases, in that order; junction bases with no gene match: 7. This CDR3 spans 17 amino acids.

The genes are TRBV19 and TRBJ1-6; D remains unclear. The V end lost 1 base, the J end lost 5 bases, and 9 bases lay between the germline ends. This CDR3 spans 15 amino acids. In germline, CDR1 is LNHDA, CDR2 SQIVND (reference sequence). The DNA of the CDR3 is TGTGCCAGTAGTATAGGAGAACTTAATAATTCACCCCTCCACTTT. Protein product: CASSIGELNNSPLHF.

The chain is built from TRBV2 and TRBJ2-2, with 13 bases lining up with TRBD2. The CDR3 covers 15 residues. The V gene's germline CDR1 is SNHLY and CDR2 FYNNEI. V gave up 7 bases and J gave up 7 bases; unmatched junction bases: 6. The CDR3 DNA reads as TGTGCCAGCAATCTGGGACTAGCGGGGATCGGGGAGCTGTTTTTT. Translated, it gives CASNLGLAGIGELFF.

The chain joins TRBV5-4 to TRBJ2-5; possible D gene TRBD1, 6 bases. CDR3 length equals 15 residues. Germline V gene data show CDR1 as SGHNT and CDR2 as YYREEE (reference sequence). With 0 bases removed from V and 0 bases from J, the gap between germline ends came to 9 bases. The CDR3 region has the DNA TGTGCCAGCAGCTTGGAAAGGGGGTACCAAGAGACCCAGTACTTC. Protein: CASSLERGYQETQYF.

The chain has TRBV23-1 and TRBJ1-5; TRBD1 might be the D (6 bases). TRBV23-1 belongs to the ORF category, with a function that is uncertain. The CDR3 is 12 residues long. Trimming removed 9 bases at V and 1 base at J, with 7 bases between. Here the CDR3 reads CARRGSNQPQHF. CDR3 sequence (DNA): TGCGCCAGGAGGGGGAGCAATCAGCCCCAGCATTTT.

The sample holds a few counts of this clone. The rearrangement joins TRBV28 to TRBJ1-1; no clear D gene. V was cut by 5 bases and J by 1 base, with 11 bases left in between. Germline values: CDR1 MDHEN, CDR2 SYDVKM. The CDR3 totals 14 residues. The CDR3 loop reads CASSAHNQNTEAFF. As DNA, the CDR3 is TGTGCCAGCAGTGCACACAACCAGAACACTGAAGCTTTCTTT.

V gene TRBV15 combines with J gene TRBJ2-2; D is undetermined. Trimming pared 0 bases from V and 7 bases from J, leaving 9 bases between. Looked up from germline, CDR1 is LNHNV and CDR2 is YYDKDF (reference sequence). The CDR3 is 14 residues long. In DNA, the CDR3 is TGTGCCACCAGCAGAGATTTGGTGAGCGGGGAGCTGTTTTTT. It specifies CATSRDLVSGELFF.

The sample holds one count of this clone. This chain joins TRBV27 and TRBJ1-6, with a weak D call TRBD1 (6 bases). The V and J ends lost 8 bases and 5 bases respectively, with 10 bases between them. The CDR3 totals 13 residues. Germline assignment: CDR1 MNHEY and CDR2 SMNVEV (reference sequence). CDR3 nucleotides: TGTGCCAGCGCCAGGGGCCATAATTCACCCCTCCACTTT. This encodes CASARGHNSPLHF.

The V gene is TRBV29-1, the J gene TRBJ1-2; tentatively, D is TRBD1 (6 bases). The germline V gene encodes CDR1 SQVTM and CDR2 ANQGSEA. The V and J ends lost 7 bases and 7 bases respectively, with 16 bases between them. This CDR3 is 12 amino acids long. The CDR3 protein is CSAHSGALGYTF. The DNA of the CDR3 is TGCAGCGCTCACTCAGGGGCCCTTGGCTACACCTTC.